The clone carrying this T cell receptor (beta chain) has a count of ten or more. The CDR3 end falls 3 residues outside the read, so it is completed with the germline J gene. This CDR3 comprises 13 residues. The germline gives CDR1 MNHEY, CDR2 SVGEGT. TCRdb keeps only in-frame clones here, not all; method: immunoSEQ multiplex PCR. This sample has some 38,000 clones, each found more than once. The sample belongs to a study of T cell clonality in common variable immunodeficiency. This chain connects TRBV6-2 or TRBV6-3 to TRBJ2-3; 7 bases are shared with TRBD1. This sequence originates from a person between 18 and 75 years old in good health. Input material: peripheral blood mononuclear cells. Here the CDR3 reads CASSWDGTGAQYF. Incomplete CDR3 DNA: TGTGCCAGCAGTTGGGACGGAACAGGGGCG.